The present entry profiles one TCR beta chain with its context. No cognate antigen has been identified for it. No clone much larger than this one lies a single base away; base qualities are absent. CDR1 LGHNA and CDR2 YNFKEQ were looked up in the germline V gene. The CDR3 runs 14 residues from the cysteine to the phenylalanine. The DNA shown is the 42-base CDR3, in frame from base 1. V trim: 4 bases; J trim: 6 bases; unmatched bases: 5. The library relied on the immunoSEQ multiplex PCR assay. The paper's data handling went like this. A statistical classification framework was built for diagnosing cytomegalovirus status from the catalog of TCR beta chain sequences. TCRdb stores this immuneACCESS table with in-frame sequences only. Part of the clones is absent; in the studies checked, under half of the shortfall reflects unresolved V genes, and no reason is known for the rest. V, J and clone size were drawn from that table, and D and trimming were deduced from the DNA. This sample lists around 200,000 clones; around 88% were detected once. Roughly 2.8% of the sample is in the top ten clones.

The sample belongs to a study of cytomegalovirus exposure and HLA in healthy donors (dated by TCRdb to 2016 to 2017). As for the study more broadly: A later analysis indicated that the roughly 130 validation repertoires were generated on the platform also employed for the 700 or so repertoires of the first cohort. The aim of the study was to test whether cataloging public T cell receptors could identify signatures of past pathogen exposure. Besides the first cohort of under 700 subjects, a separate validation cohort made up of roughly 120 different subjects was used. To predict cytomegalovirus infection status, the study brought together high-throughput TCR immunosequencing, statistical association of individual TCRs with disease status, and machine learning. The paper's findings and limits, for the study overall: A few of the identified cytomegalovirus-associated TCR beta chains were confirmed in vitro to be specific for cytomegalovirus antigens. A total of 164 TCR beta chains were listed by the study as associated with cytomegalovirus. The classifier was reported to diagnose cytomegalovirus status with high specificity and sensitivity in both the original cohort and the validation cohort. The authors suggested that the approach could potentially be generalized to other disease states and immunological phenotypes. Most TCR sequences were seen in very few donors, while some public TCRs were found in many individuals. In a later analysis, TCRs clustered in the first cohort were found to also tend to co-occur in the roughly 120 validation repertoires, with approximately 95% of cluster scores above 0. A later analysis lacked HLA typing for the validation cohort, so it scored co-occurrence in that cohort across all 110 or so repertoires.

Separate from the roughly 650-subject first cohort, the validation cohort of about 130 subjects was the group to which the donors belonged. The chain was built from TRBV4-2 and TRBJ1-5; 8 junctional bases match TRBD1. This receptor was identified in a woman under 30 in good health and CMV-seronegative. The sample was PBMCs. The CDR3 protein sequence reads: CASSPTGEVQPQHF. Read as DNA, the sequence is TGTGCCAGCAGCCCGACAGGGGAGGTTCAGCCCCAGCATTTT.